Below, 6 T cell receptor beta chains from the same sample are listed, as sequenced in a study of cytomegalovirus exposure and HLA in healthy donors. Amplification used 60 Vbeta primers and 13 Jbeta primers. TCRdb keeps only in-frame clones here, not all; method: immunoSEQ multiplex PCR. The sample has 120,000 to 150,000 clones, about 80% seen once. The sample comprised PBMCs. The source of these receptors is a man in his forties or fifties in good health and CMV-seropositive.

V gene TRBV5-6 combines with J gene TRBJ1-4; D might be TRBD1 (5 bases). V shed 3 bases and J shed 5 bases, with 11 bases lying between them. In germline, CDR1 is SGHDT, CDR2 YYEEEE. The CDR3 spans 14 residues. The CDR3 spells CASSSLTANEKLFF. In DNA, the CDR3 is TGTGCCAGCAGCTCCCTGACAGCAAATGAAAAACTGTTTTTT. Filled out from reference TRBV5-6 and TRBJ1-4, the complete variable domain reads DAGVTQSPTHLIKTRGQQVTLRCSPKSGHDTVSWYQQALGQGPQFIFQYYEEEERQRGNFPDRFSGHQFPNYSSELNVNALLLGDSALYLCASSSLTANEKLFFGSGTQLSVL.

This clone was counted a few times. The CDR3 protein is CASSRLVAGTYEQYF. The CDR3 region has the DNA TGTGCCAGCTCACGACTTGTAGCGGGAACTTACGAGCAGTACTTC. The chain combines TRBV18 with TRBJ2-7, with TRBD2 matching 8 bases. Germline V CDR1 and CDR2: KGHSH, LQKENI. The V segment lost 4 bases and the J segment 4 bases; nucleotides outside the gene matches: 9. The CDR3 is 15 residues long.

Written as DNA, the CDR3 is TGTGCCAGCAGTGCCGGGACAGCAAACACCGGGGAGCTGTTTTTT. Residues: CASSAGTANTGELFF. V and J are TRBV6-4 and TRBJ2-2; 7 bases are shared with TRBD1. This CDR3 has 15 residues. With 4 bases clipped from V and 2 bases from J, the junction kept 4 bases outside the gene matches. Germline CDR1 MRHNA, CDR2 SNTAGT.

The rearrangement links TRBV7-9 to TRBJ2-1; D is perhaps TRBD2 (7 bases). Trimming left V 6 bases short and J 7 bases short, with 19 bases between. The CDR3 length is 15 residues. In germline, CDR1 is SEHNR, CDR2 FQNEAQ (reference sequence). CDR3 DNA: TGTGCCAGCAGATTGCGGCTCGAGGGGGGGAATGAGCAGTTCTTC. This gives the protein CASRLRLEGGNEQFF.

In DNA form, the CDR3 reads TGTGCCAGCAGTGAAGCTTCAGGAATTAATGAAAAACTGTTTTTT. It translates to CASSEASGINEKLFF. J is TRBJ1-4 and V is TRBV6-1; D is unclear. V shed 0 bases and J shed 4 bases, with 9 bases lying between them. Germline CDR1 is MNHNS and CDR2 is SASEGT. The CDR3 is 15 amino acids.

The chain uses TRBV5-1 and TRBJ1-1; 8 nucleotides match TRBD1. The CDR3 is 15 amino acids. V was pared by 1 base and J by 6 bases, with 8 bases of the junction left unmatched. Looked up from germline, CDR1 is SGHRS and CDR2 is YFSETQ. The CDR3 DNA reads as TGCGCCAGCAGCTTGAGTCCAGGGGGCCTCTCTGAAGCTTTCTTT. Its protein product is CASSLSPGGLSEAFF.